This is a list of T cell receptor beta chains from one sample in a study of T cell clonotyping in hematopoietic cell transplantation. Sequencing was performed with immunoSEQ multiplex PCR; in TCRdb, only in-frame clones are kept and a portion is missing. Found here are 9,500 to 11,000 clones, roughly 71% of them singletons; the top ten hold about 9%. The starting material was PBMCs, obtained 30 days after allogeneic stem cell transplant. These receptors were collected from a female patient in her forties or fifties who had an allogeneic stem cell transplant from a related donor, so T cells may come from the graft donor. Some clones in this sample may be carry-over from other donors' samples. Each CDR3 is given without its conserved first and last residue. A D gene is named only where the DNA matches it firmly. Size is omitted from some rows. Given values are once, few, many or a class for expanded clones.

>.|TRBV29-1|.
SAPKGTRGADTQY
>.|TRBV27|TRBD2
ASSTVSGRLYNEQF
>.|TRBV10-3|.
AIREGPPSPTEAF
>.|TRBV6-5|.
ASSRGASGYT
>once|TRBV7-9|TRBD1
ASSFQGAEAF
>.|TRBV7-6|.
ASSRTLRNEKLF
>.|TRBV30|TRBD1
AWSPEGTGGFEQY
>.|TRBV6-5|TRBD1
ASSYSGRGTNEKLF
>few|TRBV11-3|.
ASSLVGRADTQY
>once|TRBV15|.
ATSRAGESEETQY
>once|TRBV5-1|TRBD1
ASSWTGANTEAF
>.|TRBV30|.
AWSAEGTSPLH
>.|TRBV7-2|.
ASSFLEEGTQY
>few|TRBV5-6|.
ASSRVGEKLF
>.|TRBV28|.
ASTRTLGRSYT
>few|TRBV7-9|.
ASNNAMGQPQH
>.|TRBV5-6|.
ASSHDRREETQY
>.|TRBV6-5|.
ASSPGTENEKLF
>.|TRBV5-4|.
ASSLGRGYTEAF
>.|TRBV30|.
AWSGTAMSGNTIY
>.|TRBV4-2|.
ASSHRGELF
>.|TRBV29-1|.
SVEGRPISEGYT
>.|TRBV5-1|TRBD2
ASRRSGLEVVNEQF
>.|TRBV27|.
ASSSNPGYEQY
>.|TRBV30|TRBD1
AWRRPGTGSEQY
>.|TRBV11-3|.
ASSLWQGVIAF
>.|TRBV5-5|.
SAGEDEQY
>few|TRBV7-8|.
ASSLVGDGYT
>medium-sized|TRBV30|.
AWSAQLEAF
>.|TRBV7-9|.
ASSPAGTLDTEAF
>.|TRBV7-8|.
ASSPDSNTEAF
>.|TRBV9|.
ASSVSRTGGNTIY
>.|TRBV6-1|.
ASSEALAMVYEQY
>.|TRBV27|TRBD1
ASSLGQTSPDTQY
>.|TRBV5-1|.
ASTTGWTDTQY
>once|TRBV27|.
ASRPGGSGGELF
>.|TRBV6-1|TRBD1
ASSERGTVYEKLF
>.|TRBV14|TRBD2
ASSRRPGLAGVRYNEQF
>.|TRBV6-5|.
ASSYEGNTIY
>.|TRBV14|.
ASSQSDRSFQETQY